Presented here are 6 T cell receptor beta chains from one specimen sequenced in a study of blood T cell repertoires in COVID-19. Sequencing used immunoSEQ multiplex PCR; TCRdb keeps in-frame clones, though not all of them. There are about 210,000 clones in the sample; roughly 82% occur only once, and about 8% lies in the top ten. The sample comprised peripheral blood. Receptor source: a woman aged 55-70 years with COVID-19, enrolled during active disease.

The rearrangement joins TRBV15 to TRBJ1-5; maybe TRBD1 (6 bases). CDR3 length: 14 amino acids. From germline, CDR1 is LNHNV and CDR2 YYDKDF (reference sequence). V dropped 1 base and J dropped 3 bases, with 7 bases sitting between them. Here the CDR3 DNA reads TGTGCCACCAGCAGAGCAGGGGTCAATCAGCCCCAGCATTTT. Its translation: CATSRAGVNQPQHF.

This chain uses TRBV4-3 with TRBJ2-3; 12 bases match TRBD2. The CDR3 consists of 18 residues. Germline-derived CDR1 and CDR2 are LGHNA and YSLEER. V shed 1 base, J shed 4 bases, and the junction held 9 bases outside the gene matches. Here the CDR3 reads CASSQVRLAGGPADTQYF. The DNA of the CDR3 is TGCGCCAGCAGCCAAGTTCGTCTAGCGGGAGGGCCCGCAGATACGCAGTATTTT.

This chain uses TRBV3-1 (or the pseudogene TRBV3-2) with TRBJ2-1; a weak D match, TRBD2 (6 bases). This CDR3 is 12 amino acids long. V shed 5 bases and J shed 9 bases, with 11 bases lying between them. Germline values: CDR1 LGHDT, CDR2 YNNKEL (reference sequence). In nucleotides, the CDR3 is TGTGCCAGCAGCTCACGGAGGGGTGAGCAGTTCTTC. The encoded protein is CASSSRRGEQFF.

The count of this clone is one. The chain's CDR3 is CASSLSGTSGSYEQYF. CDR3 DNA: TGTGCCAGCAGCTTGTCCGGGACTAGCGGGAGTTACGAGCAGTACTTC. The gene calls are TRBV7-9 and TRBJ2-7; 14 nucleotides match TRBD2. Germline V gene lookup returns CDR1 SEHNR and CDR2 FQNEAQ (reference sequence). The CDR3 extends over 16 amino acids. V trimming: 3 bases; J trimming: 4 bases; junction bases outside the gene matches: 5.

This clone was detected many times. This chain uses TRBV19 with TRBJ2-1, with 9 bases fitting TRBD1. Germline V gene lookup returns CDR1 LNHDA and CDR2 SQIVND (reference sequence). J gave up 7 bases and V 5 bases, and 15 bases lay outside the gene matches. The CDR3 contains 17 residues. The CDR3 nucleotides read TGTGCCAGTAGTCCCCGAAGGACAGGGGCAGGGAAGAATGAGCAGTTCTTC. Translated: CASSPRRTGAGKNEQFF.

This clone was observed a few times. The chain carries TRBV4-3 and TRBJ1-4, with TRBD1 matching 7 bases. V lost 0 bases, J lost 6 bases, and 4 bases stayed unmatched. CDR1 LGHNA and CDR2 YSLEER come from the germline V gene. The CDR3 totals 15 residues. CDR3 loop: CASSQEDRPDEKLFF. DNA of the CDR3: TGCGCCAGCAGCCAAGAGGACAGGCCAGATGAAAAACTGTTTTTT.